These 9 T cell receptor beta chains share one sample of origin, sequenced in a study of blood T cell repertoires in COVID-19. TCRdb keeps only in-frame clones here, not all; method: immunoSEQ multiplex PCR. Seen here are 95,000 to 150,000 clones, 82% observed once, and the top ten hold roughly 4.3%. The material sequenced was peripheral blood. These TCRs come from a woman in her seventies with acute or convalescent COVID-19.

The chain carries TRBV18 and TRBJ1-6; D unclear. Germline V gene sequence: CDR1 KGHSH, CDR2 LQKENI. The CDR3 is made up of 14 amino acids. Trimming cost V 6 bases and J 10 bases, with 16 bases left between them. CDR3 region: CASSSSREASPLHF. CDR3 sequence (DNA): TGTGCCAGCTCTTCGTCGAGGGAGGCATCACCCCTCCACTTT.

J is TRBJ2-1 and V is TRBV5-1; D gene unclear. From germline, CDR1 is SGHRS and CDR2 YFSETQ. The V end was cut by 6 bases, the J end by 4 bases, with 14 bases between. This CDR3 is built from 14 residues. Here the CDR3 DNA reads TGCGCCAGCACCCCACAATCCGGGTACAATGAGCAGTTCTTC. Translated: CASTPQSGYNEQFF.

This clone has a handful of counts. The chain links TRBV4-2 to TRBJ1-5; D is unresolved. The CDR3 has 15 amino acids. Per the germline V gene, CDR1 is LGHNA and CDR2 is YNFKEQ. V lost 4 bases and J 0 bases, leaving 10 bases between the germline ends. CDR3 protein: CASSLHEGSNQPQHF. Here the CDR3 DNA reads TGTGCCAGCAGCCTCCATGAGGGTAGCAATCAGCCCCAGCATTTT.

V is TRBV12-5 and J is TRBJ2-7; tentatively, D is TRBD1 (6 bases). The CDR3 consists of 15 residues. The germline gives CDR1 LGHNT, CDR2 FRNRAP. The V end lost 0 bases, the J end lost 5 bases, and 14 bases lay between the germline ends. The CDR3 DNA sequence: TGTGCTAGTGGTTTGGTACGGACAGTCCAGAACGAGCAGTACTTC. Protein: CASGLVRTVQNEQYF.

The genes are TRBV19 and TRBJ1-1; the match to TRBD1 covers 10 bases. Germline trimming cut 7 bases from V and 7 bases from J; bases unmatched to any gene: 12. Germline CDR1 is LNHDA and CDR2 is SQIVND (reference sequence). The CDR3 sequence is 15 residues long. This chain's CDR3 is CASTRWDRGEDEAFF. DNA of the CDR3: TGTGCCAGTACCAGATGGGACAGGGGCGAGGATGAAGCTTTCTTT. Combining the CDR3 with reference TRBV19 and TRBJ1-1 gives the whole variable domain DGGITQSPKYLFRKEGQNVTLSCEQNLNHDAMYWYRQDPGQGLRLIYYSQIVNDFQKGDIAEGYSVSREKKESFPLTVTSAQKNPTAFYLCASTRWDRGEDEAFFGQGTRLTVV.

This chain links TRBV11-3 with TRBJ2-5; 9 nucleotides line up with TRBD2. The CDR3 is 15 amino acids. Unmatched junction bases numbered 6, after V lost 2 bases and J lost 5 bases. Germline loops: CDR1 SGHNT, CDR2 YENEEA. The CDR3 sequence: CASSLNSGGQETQYF. The CDR3 coding sequence is TGTGCCAGCAGCTTAAACAGCGGGGGGCAGGAGACCCAGTACTTC.

CDR3 in DNA: TGCGCCAGCAGTCAAACGTGGGGACAGGGAAACTATAATTCACCCCTCCACTTT. Translating gives CASSQTWGQGNYNSPLHF. The rearrangement uses TRBV23-1 and TRBJ1-6, with TRBD1 identical over 9 bases. TRBV23-1 carries the ORF label, with uncertain function. The CDR3 totals 18 residues. With V trimmed by 2 bases and J by 3 bases, 8 bases remained unmatched.

This chain connects TRBV18 to TRBJ1-2; D is unclear. The germline CDR1 and CDR2 sequences are KGHSH and LQKENI. V was cut by 3 bases and J by 2 bases, with 10 bases left in between. The CDR3 extends over 14 amino acids. CDR3 loop: CASSPGVTNYGYTF. The CDR3 DNA reads TGTGCCAGCTCACCGGGAGTGACCAACTATGGCTACACCTTC.

The chain combines TRBV9 with TRBJ1-5, with TRBD1 matching over 7 bases. This CDR3 contains 14 residues. Germline CDR1 SGDLS, CDR2 YYNGEE. The trim removed 0 bases at V and 6 bases at J, leaving 3 bases unmatched. Here the CDR3 DNA reads TGTGCCAGCAGCGTAGAGGGGGCGGGTCAGCCCCAGCATTTT. It yields the protein CASSVEGAGQPQHF.